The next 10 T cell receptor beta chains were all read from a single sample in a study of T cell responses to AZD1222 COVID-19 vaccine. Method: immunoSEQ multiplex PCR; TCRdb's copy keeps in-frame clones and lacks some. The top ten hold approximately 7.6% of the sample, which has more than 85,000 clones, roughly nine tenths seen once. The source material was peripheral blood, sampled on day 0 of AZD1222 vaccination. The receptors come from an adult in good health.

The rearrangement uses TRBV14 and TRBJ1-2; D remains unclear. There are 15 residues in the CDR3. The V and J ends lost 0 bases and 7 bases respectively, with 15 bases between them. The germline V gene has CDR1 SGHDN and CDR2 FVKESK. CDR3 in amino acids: CASSQDRYLSSGYTF. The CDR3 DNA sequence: TGTGCCAGCAGCCAAGACAGGTACCTCTCGAGTGGCTACACCTTC.

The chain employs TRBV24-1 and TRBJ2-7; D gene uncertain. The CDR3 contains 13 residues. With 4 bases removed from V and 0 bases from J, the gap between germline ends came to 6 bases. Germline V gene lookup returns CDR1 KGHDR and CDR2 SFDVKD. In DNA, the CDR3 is TGTGCCACCAGTGACCCTACCTCCTACGAGCAGTACTTC. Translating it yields CATSDPTSYEQYF.

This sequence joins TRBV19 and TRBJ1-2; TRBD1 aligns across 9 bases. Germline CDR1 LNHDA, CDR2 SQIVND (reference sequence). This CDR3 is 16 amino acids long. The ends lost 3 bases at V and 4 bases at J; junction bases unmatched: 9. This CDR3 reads CASSISGTGRIYGYTF. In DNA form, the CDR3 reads TGTGCCAGTAGTATTTCAGGGACAGGGAGAATCTATGGCTACACCTTC.

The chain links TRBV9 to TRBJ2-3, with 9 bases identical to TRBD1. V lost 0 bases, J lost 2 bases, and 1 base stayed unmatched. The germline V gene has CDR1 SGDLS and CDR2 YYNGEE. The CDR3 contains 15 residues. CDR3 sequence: CASSVGTGATDTQYF. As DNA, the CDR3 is TGTGCCAGCAGCGTAGGGACAGGGGCCACAGATACGCAGTATTTT.

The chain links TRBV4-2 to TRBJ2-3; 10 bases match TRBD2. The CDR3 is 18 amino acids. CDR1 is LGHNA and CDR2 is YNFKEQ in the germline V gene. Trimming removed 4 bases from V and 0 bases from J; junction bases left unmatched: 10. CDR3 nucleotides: TGTGCCAGCAGCCCCAGAATAGCGACTAGCGGGAGCACAGATACGCAGTATTTT. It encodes CASSPRIATSGSTDTQYF.

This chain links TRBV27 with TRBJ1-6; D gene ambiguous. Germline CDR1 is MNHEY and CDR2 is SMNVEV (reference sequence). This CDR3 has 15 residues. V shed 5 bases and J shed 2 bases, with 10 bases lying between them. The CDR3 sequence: CASSKELAYNSPLHF. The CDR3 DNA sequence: TGTGCCAGCAGTAAGGAGTTGGCCTATAATTCACCCCTCCACTTT.

The CDR3 nucleotides read TGTGCCAGCAGTTTCACAGGGGACTATGGCTACACCTTC. It yields the protein CASSFTGDYGYTF. The V and J genes are TRBV27 and TRBJ1-2; 7 nucleotides match TRBD1. Germline V CDR1 and CDR2: MNHEY, SMNVEV (reference sequence). CDR3 length: 13 residues. J was trimmed by 3 bases and V by 3 bases; bases with no gene match: 1.

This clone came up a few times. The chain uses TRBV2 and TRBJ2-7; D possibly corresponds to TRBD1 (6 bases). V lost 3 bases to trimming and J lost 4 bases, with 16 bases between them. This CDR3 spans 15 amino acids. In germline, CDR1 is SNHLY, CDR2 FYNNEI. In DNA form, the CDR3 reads TGTGCCAGCAGTGATTTCCTAGGGGGTTCATACGAGCAGTACTTC. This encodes CASSDFLGGSYEQYF.

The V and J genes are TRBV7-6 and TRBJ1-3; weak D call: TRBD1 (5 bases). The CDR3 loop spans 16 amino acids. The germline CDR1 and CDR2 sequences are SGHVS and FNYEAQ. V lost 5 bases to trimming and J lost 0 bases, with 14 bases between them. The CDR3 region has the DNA TGTGCCAGCAGCCCAGGGTGGCAGGCCTCTGGAAACACCATATATTTT. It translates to CASSPGWQASGNTIYF.

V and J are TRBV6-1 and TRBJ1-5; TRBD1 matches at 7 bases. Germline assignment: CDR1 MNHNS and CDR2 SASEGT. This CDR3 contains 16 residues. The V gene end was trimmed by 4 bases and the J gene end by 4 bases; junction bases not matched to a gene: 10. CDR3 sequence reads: CASSGGPGTANQPQHF. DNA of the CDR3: TGTGCCAGCAGTGGGGGCCCCGGGACAGCTAATCAGCCCCAGCATTTT.